This T cell receptor beta chain is from a study of T cell responses to AZD1222 COVID-19 vaccine. Study-level points and caveats: There were mostly white British donors and more females than males, and clonal diversity was possibly underestimated. Distributed over spike, vaccine-associated CD4 TCRs predominated at 160-218 and 743-854. Seropositivity was recorded at baseline in only six AZD1222 recipients.

Only one count was recorded for this clone. The target antigen is unknown. The table came from immunoSEQ multiplex PCR; TCRdb's copy has only in-frame clones and leaves some out. The data show 100,000 to 150,000 clones, with about 91% seen just once and about 1.9% held by the top ten. From germline, CDR1 is SGHRS and CDR2 YFSETQ. J lost 0 bases, V lost 4 bases, and 5 bases had no gene match. The CDR3 contains 16 residues. This sequence joins TRBV5-1 and TRBJ1-4; 8 bases agree with TRBD1. Here the sequenced sample was peripheral blood, taken 28 days after the second AZD1222 dose. The TCR comes from an adult who received the AZD1222 COVID-19 vaccine. CDR3 residues: CASSPTGVPTNEKLFF. In nucleotides, the CDR3 is TGCGCCAGCAGCCCGACAGGGGTCCCAACTAATGAAAAACTGTTTTTT. The full variable domain, in which reference TRBV5-1 and TRBJ1-4 provide the parts outside the CDR3, is KAGVTQTPRYLIKTRGQQVTLSCSPISGHRSVSWYQQTPGQGLQFLFEYFSETQRNKGNFPGRFSGRQFSNSRSEMNVSTLELGDSALYLCASSPTGVPTNEKLFFGSGTQLSVL.